The T cell receptor (beta chain) under discussion was sequenced for a study of blood T cell repertoires in COVID-19. Per the germline V gene, CDR1 is MDHEN and CDR2 is SYDVKM. Trimming removed 7 bases at V and 7 bases at J, with 19 bases between. This CDR3 region has 14 residues. In the original analysis: Nucleated cell counts were estimated from reference gene primer amplification. Libraries were prepared by immunoSEQ multiplex PCR; TCRdb keeps only in-frame clonotypes and omits some of them. V and J calls and clone size are as listed in that table; D and trimming were resolved from the DNA. In the table there are about 100,000 clones, roughly 90% of which are singletons.

Sequenced material: peripheral blood. This clonotype was obtained from a man aged 45-60 years with active COVID-19. The gene calls are TRBV28 and TRBJ1-2; D ambiguous. This CDR3 reads CASTPGPKPLGYTF. DNA for the CDR3: TGTGCCAGCACTCCGGGTCCTAAACCTCTTGGCTACACCTTC.